This passage covers 25 T cell receptor beta chains from one sample sequenced in a study of technical replicates of blood from a handful of donors. Here immunoSEQ multiplex PCR was the method, and the copy in TCRdb shows in-frame clones only, minus some. The sample has approximately 49,000 clones, approximately 90% seen once. The sample taken for sequencing was PBMCs. These receptors were obtained from a human donor in good health. Some clones in this sample may be carry-over from other donors' samples.

V is TRBV5-6 and J is TRBJ2-1; TRBD2 aligns across 11 bases. The V segment lost 3 bases and the J segment 8 bases; nucleotides outside the gene matches: 4. The CDR3 has 14 residues. CDR1 is SGHDT, CDR2 YYEEEE, per germline. The CDR3 loop is CASSSSGGSDEQFF. In DNA form, the CDR3 reads TGTGCCAGCAGCTCTAGCGGGGGGAGTGATGAGCAGTTCTTC.

CDR3 DNA: TGTGCCAGCACCCCAAGACTAGCGGGAGTACTTCTAGCCAAAAACATTCAGTACTTC. This sequence encodes CASTPRLAGVLLAKNIQYF. The chain employs TRBV21-1 and TRBJ2-4; TRBD2 reflects the table's D call only, with no check against the DNA. TRBV21-1 is a listed pseudogene. The CDR3 runs to 19 residues.

The genes are TRBV4-3 and TRBJ1-1; D gene uncertain. V lost 0 bases, J lost 5 bases, and 13 bases lay in between. The CDR3 is 15 residues long. CDR1 is LGHNA and CDR2 is YSLEER in the germline V gene. The CDR3 DNA sequence: TGCGCCAGCAGCCAAGACCCCTCGGGAGGGACTGAAGCTTTCTTT. This codes for CASSQDPSGGTEAFF.

V and J are TRBV12-5 and TRBJ2-7, with D possibly matching TRBD1 (5 bases). The CDR3 is made up of 12 amino acids. The germline CDR1 and CDR2 sequences are LGHNT and FRNRAP. With 3 bases removed from V and 4 bases from J, the gap between germline ends came to 7 bases. Here the CDR3 reads CASGLGEYEQYF. In DNA, the CDR3 is TGTGCTAGTGGTTTAGGGGAATACGAGCAGTACTTC.

V gene TRBV5-4 combines with J gene TRBJ1-2; a weak D match, TRBD1 (6 bases). The ends were cut back, 2 bases at V and 5 bases at J, with 10 bases in the middle. Germline CDR1 and CDR2: SGHNT and YYREEE (reference sequence). This CDR3 is built from 13 residues. The CDR3 loop reads CASSFLGAYGYTF. As DNA, the CDR3 is TGTGCCAGCAGCTTCTTGGGGGCGTATGGCTACACCTTC.

The rearrangement uses TRBV2 and TRBJ1-1; 9 bases are shared with TRBD1. Germline V lookup: CDR1 SNHLY, CDR2 FYNNEI. J gave up 3 bases and V 10 bases, and 6 bases lay outside the gene matches. This CDR3 region has 13 residues. CDR3 in amino acids: CAIQGAGDTEAFF. The CDR3 region has the DNA TGTGCCATACAGGGGGCCGGGGACACTGAAGCTTTCTTT.

The J gene is TRBJ2-7, the V gene TRBV4-3, with TRBD2 matching over 9 bases. CDR1 is LGHNA and CDR2 is YSLEER in the germline V gene. This CDR3 is 17 amino acids long. Trimming at V came to 0 bases and at J to 5 bases, leaving 11 bases not matched to a gene. The CDR3 bases are TGCGCCAGCAGCCAAGACTCCCGGCTAGCGGGGATGGACGAGCAGTACTTC. Amino acids: CASSQDSRLAGMDEQYF.

The chain has TRBV19 and TRBJ1-6; D is ambiguous. The CDR3 covers 14 residues. Per germline, CDR1 LNHDA and CDR2 SQIVND (reference sequence). With 5 bases removed from V and 2 bases from J, the gap between germline ends came to 7 bases. Written as DNA, the CDR3 is TGTGCCAGTAGTTTCCAGGCCTATAATTCACCCCTCCACTTT. Translating gives CASSFQAYNSPLHF.

The genes are TRBV5-1 and TRBJ1-2; no firm D call. CDR1 is SGHRS and CDR2 is YFSETQ in the germline V gene. V lost 2 bases and J 8 bases, leaving 13 bases between the germline ends. This CDR3 contains 13 residues. The CDR3 sequence is CASSLEGAWGYTF. CDR3 coding DNA: TGCGCCAGCAGCTTAGAGGGTGCGTGGGGCTACACCTTC.

The chain uses TRBV7-2 and TRBJ2-7, with D unresolved. Germline-derived CDR1 and CDR2 are SGHTA and FQGNSA. V was shortened by 5 bases and J by 0 bases, with 8 bases between the two germline ends. The CDR3 sequence is 13 residues long. CDR3: CASSRDNSYEQYF. The CDR3 region has the DNA TGTGCCAGCAGCCGTGACAACTCCTACGAGCAGTACTTC.

This clone was seen only once. V and J are TRBV7-6 and TRBJ2-5; possible D gene TRBD2, 7 bases. CDR3 size: 15 residues. Germline-derived CDR1 and CDR2 are SGHVS and FNYEAQ. With 1 base removed from V and 0 bases from J, the gap between germline ends came to 9 bases. DNA of the CDR3: TGTGCCAGCAGCTTAGGAGGGGGGGACCAAGAGACCCAGTACTTC. Amino acid sequence: CASSLGGGDQETQYF. Full variable domain (missing parts from reference TRBV7-6 and TRBJ2-5): GAGVSQSPRYKVTKRGQDVALRCDPISGHVSLYWYRQALGQGPEFLTYFNYEAQQDKSGLPNDRFSAERPEGSISTLTIQRTEQRDSAMYRCASSLGGGDQETQYFGPGTRLLVL.

The chain has TRBV5-4 and TRBJ2-5; 8 nucleotides agree with TRBD1. The V and J ends lost 2 bases and 4 bases, in that order; junction bases with no gene match: 1. Germline CDR1 is SGHNT and CDR2 is YYREEE (reference sequence). The length of the CDR3 is 13 residues. CDR3 in DNA: TGTGCCAGCAGCTTAACAGGGGGAGAGACCCAGTACTTC. Translating it yields CASSLTGGETQYF.

The chain is built from TRBV7-2 and TRBJ2-4, with D possibly matching TRBD2 (6 bases). The CDR3 runs 15 residues. CDR1 is SGHTA and CDR2 is FQGNSA in the germline V gene. The ends were cut back, 3 bases at V and 6 bases at J, with 15 bases in the middle. CDR3 protein: CASSLAGRTGNIQYF. The CDR3 nucleotides are TGTGCCAGCAGCTTGGCGGGGAGGACCGGAAACATTCAGTACTTC.

The chain has TRBV5-4 and TRBJ2-7; TRBD2 matches at 8 bases. Looked up from germline, CDR1 is SGHNT and CDR2 is YYREEE (reference sequence). The V and J ends lost 6 bases and 4 bases, in that order; junction bases with no gene match: 9. This CDR3 contains 14 residues. The CDR3 sequence is CASTTGTRNYEQYF. CDR3 nucleotides: TGTGCCAGCACCACCGGGACTAGAAATTACGAGCAGTACTTC.

CDR3 bases: TGTGCCAGCTCACCACGACAGGGAGAGACCCAGTACTTC. This gives the protein CASSPRQGETQYF. This chain uses TRBV18 with TRBJ2-5; 7 bases are a match to TRBD1. CDR3 length: 13 amino acids. From germline, CDR1 is KGHSH and CDR2 LQKENI. Losses at the gene ends were 1 base for V and 4 bases for J; bases not matched to a gene: 0.

The V gene is TRBV29-1, the J gene TRBJ1-2; 9 nucleotides match TRBD1. V shed 4 bases and J 2 bases; nucleotides not matched to a gene: 8. This CDR3 is built from 15 residues. Germline assignment: CDR1 SQVTM and CDR2 ANQGSEA. DNA of the CDR3: TGCAGCGTTGGGGTTGGGACAGGGCTAAACTATGGCTACACCTTC. It specifies CSVGVGTGLNYGYTF.

V usage is TRBV12-2 and J usage is TRBJ2-2; the DNA was not used to check the table's D call, TRBD2. TRBV12-2 is assigned pseudogene status. The CDR3 spans 15 residues. As DNA, the CDR3 is TGTGCAAGTCGGTCCGGGACTAGTAACACCGGGGAGCTGTTTTTT. Its translation is CASRSGTSNTGELFF.

The V gene is TRBV28, the J gene TRBJ2-2; no clear D gene. The germline V and J ends were trimmed by 5 bases and 6 bases, with 7 bases remaining between them. This CDR3 contains 12 residues. The germline CDR1 and CDR2 sequences are MDHEN and SYDVKM. DNA for the CDR3: TGTGCCAGCAGTCTCACGGCCGGGGAGCTGTTTTTT. It codes for CASSLTAGELFF.

The chain joins TRBV6-1 to TRBJ1-2, with 10 bases identical to TRBD1. V gave up 6 bases and J gave up 6 bases; unmatched junction bases: 10. This CDR3 comprises 15 residues. Germline CDR1 is MNHNS and CDR2 is SASEGT. CDR3 nucleotide sequence: TGTGCCAGCAGCTCACCGGGACAGGGGAAGGATGGCTACACCTTC. It codes for CASSSPGQGKDGYTF.

The chain employs TRBV4-3 and TRBJ1-2; 9 nucleotides match TRBD1. The CDR3 totals 15 residues. The germline gives CDR1 LGHNA, CDR2 YSLEER. The V gene end was trimmed by 4 bases and the J gene end by 10 bases; junction bases not matched to a gene: 13. CDR3 in amino acids: CASSLSAGTGLDYTF. In nucleotides, the CDR3 is TGCGCCAGCAGCCTGAGTGCCGGGACAGGGCTTGACTACACCTTC.

The gene calls are TRBV4-3 and TRBJ2-2; tentative D call: TRBD2 (6 bases). The CDR3 covers 16 residues. Germline loops: CDR1 LGHNA, CDR2 YSLEER. Trimming stripped 1 base from V and 1 base from J, with 10 bases between. For the CDR3, the DNA is TGCGCCAGCAGCCAAGGGACTATTCTGAACACCGGGGAGCTGTTTTTT. Its protein product is CASSQGTILNTGELFF.

The chain carries TRBV30 and TRBJ1-3, with D unclear. The V end lost 4 bases, the J end lost 7 bases, and 11 bases lay between the germline ends. Germline V gene lookup returns CDR1 GTSNPN and CDR2 SVGIG (reference sequence). The CDR3 runs to 12 residues. CDR3 loop: CAWTTTGNTIYF. The CDR3 DNA reads as TGTGCCTGGACCACTACCGGGAACACCATATATTTT.

The chain has TRBV7-9 and TRBJ2-7; TRBD2 aligns across 8 bases. CDR3 length: 15 residues. J gave up 2 bases and V 6 bases, and 9 bases lay outside the gene matches. The germline V gene encodes CDR1 SEHNR and CDR2 FQNEAQ (reference sequence). CDR3 protein: CASRFRLAPTYEQYF. The CDR3 region has the DNA TGTGCCAGCAGGTTTAGACTAGCGCCGACCTACGAGCAGTACTTC.

The table lists this clone with a few counts. The chain recombines TRBV29-1 with TRBJ2-7; D might be TRBD2 (6 bases). This CDR3 is built from 12 residues. Germline CDR1 reads SQVTM; CDR2 reads ANQGSEA. Between the trimmed V and J ends, which lost 4 bases and 2 bases, there was a span of 9 bases. CDR3 protein: CSVVSGAYEQYF. CDR3 bases: TGCAGCGTTGTTAGCGGAGCCTACGAGCAGTACTTC.

The V and J genes are TRBV7-9 and TRBJ2-7, with D possibly TRBD1 on 5 matching bases. The V end was cut by 7 bases, the J end by 3 bases, with 25 bases between. CDR1 is SEHNR and CDR2 is FQNEAQ in the germline V gene (reference sequence). This CDR3 is 17 amino acids long. DNA for the CDR3: TGTGCCAGCATTCCTCGTGGGGCAGAACTAATATACTACGAGCAGTACTTC. Encoded protein: CASIPRGAELIYYEQYF.